Following are 31 T cell receptor delta chains from one sample sequenced in a study of gamma-delta chains in newborns, infants, children. TCRdb re-called the reads via CATT. The sample gives approximately 4,900 delta-chain clones, around 3.9% of which show up once; roughly 7.1% is in the top ten. Sequencing was performed on blood. The receptors come from a child who was a newborn, infant or young child, either healthy, febrile or measles-vaccinated (not recorded which).

Remarks on this clone: This DNA translates differently at residue 11 from the TCRdb protein, which is that of a much larger clone; a read error is likely, and the protein shown is the DNA's own translation. This chain's CDR3 is CALGELIATGRFVDTDKLIF. In nucleotides, the CDR3 is TGTGCTCTTGGGGAACTAATCGCGACTGGGAGATTTGTGGACACCGATAAACTCATCTTT. The chain recombines TRDV1 with TRDJ1; D is perhaps TRDD3 (6 bases). The V end lost 0 bases, the J end lost 0 bases, and 23 bases lay between the germline ends. The CDR3 contains 20 residues. CDR1 is TSWWSYY and CDR2 is QGS in the germline V gene.

This clone has a handful of counts. Being one base from a much bigger clone, this may be a read error. The chain combines TRDV1 with TRDJ3; 8 nucleotides align to TRDD3. CDR1 is TSWWSYY, CDR2 QGS, per germline. This CDR3 has 24 residues. Trimming removed 6 bases from V and 0 bases from J; junction bases left unmatched: 25. CDR3 region: CALGGRLSALLGVTSSWDTRQMFF. CDR3 in DNA: TGTGCTCTTGGTGGCCGGCTTTCCGCATTACTGGGGGTGACCAGCTCCTGGGACACCCGACAGATGTTTTTC.

Regarding this clone: With only one base between it and a far larger clone, this is likely a read error. Other DNA sequences within the sample encode an identical CDR3. The chain couples TRDV2 to TRDJ3; D possibly corresponds to TRDD3 (6 bases). Trimming removed 1 base at V and 5 bases at J, with 11 bases between. There are 16 residues in the CDR3. Germline V gene sequence: CDR1 GEAIGNYY, CDR2 EKD. This CDR3 is CACDTGGYRDTRQMFF. In nucleotides, the CDR3 is TGTGCCTGTGACACTGGGGGGTACCGGGACACCCGACAGATGTTTTTC.

In this sample, this clone turned up a few times. A much larger clone lies a single base off, so this may be a read error. Additional DNA sequences in this sample encode the identical CDR3. This sequence joins TRDV1 and TRDJ1; tentatively, D is TRDD3 (8 bases). Trimming removed 3 bases at V and 3 bases at J, with 23 bases between. Looked up from germline, CDR1 is TSWWSYY and CDR2 is QGS. This CDR3 has 18 residues. The CDR3 region is CALGDPFLLGIPSDKLIF. Here the CDR3 DNA reads TGTGCTCTTGGGGACCCCTTCCTGCTGGGGATACCCTCCGATAAACTCATCTTT.

On this clone: A far larger clone is off by one base, so a read error is likely. The same CDR3 also results from other DNA sequences found in this sample. The chain links TRDV1 to TRDJ2, with TRDD3 matching over 11 bases. Per germline, CDR1 TSWWSYY and CDR2 QGS. The CDR3 has 21 amino acids. CDR3 in amino acids: CALGELEGSYWGIFLTAQLFF. CDR3 in DNA: TGTGCTCTTGGGGAACTAGAAGGTTCCTACTGGGGGATATTTTTGACAGCGCAACTCTTCTTT.

The sample holds a few counts of this clone. A much larger clone lies one base from this, so it may be a read error. Other nucleotide sequences in the sample specify the same CDR3. The gene calls are TRDV1 and TRDJ1; possibly TRDD3 for D (7 bases). Per germline, CDR1 TSWWSYY and CDR2 QGS. This CDR3 region has 22 residues. The CDR3 DNA reads TGTGCCCTTGGGGCTTCTTCCTGTACGCGAGGGGGGATCGTCGTGGCAACCGATAAACTCATCTTT. Translation: CALGASSCTRGGIVVATDKLIF.

Turning to this clone: A much larger clone is a single base away; this may be a read error. This same CDR3 is encoded by further DNA sequences in the sample. The chain combines TRDV2 with TRDJ3; D is undetermined. Trimming removed 0 bases from V and 5 bases from J, with 1 base in between. Germline CDR1 is GEAIGNYY and CDR2 is EKD. This CDR3 spans 13 amino acids. CDR3 bases: TGTGCCTGTGACACCAGGGACACCCGACAGATGTTTTTC. Amino acids: CACDTRDTRQMFF.

Worth noting for this clone: The mismatch at residue 7 between this DNA's translation and the TCRdb protein of a much larger clone likely reflects a read error; the protein shown is translated from the DNA. The chain has TRDV3 and TRDJ2; D is perhaps TRDD3 (5 bases). This CDR3 has 15 residues. Germline assignment: CDR1 TVYSNPD and CDR2 GDNSRS (reference sequence). Trimming took off 0 bases at V and 5 bases at J, with 16 bases between the two ends. The CDR3 reads CAFRSPAGFTAQLFF. CDR3 DNA sequence: TGTGCCTTTAGGTCCCCAGCTGGGTTTACAGCACAACTCTTCTTT.

Worth noting for this clone: This likely stems from a read error, as it lies one base from a far larger clone. At the DNA level, this CDR3 is encoded by other sequences in the same sample as well. This chain uses TRDV1 with TRDJ1, with TRDD3 matching 9 bases. The germline V gene has CDR1 TSWWSYY and CDR2 QGS. V lost 0 bases to trimming and J lost 0 bases; unmatched junction nucleotides: 26. The CDR3 length is 24 residues. CDR3 in amino acids: CALGELTVSELGDTGNPYTDKLIF. For the CDR3, the DNA is TGTGCTCTTGGGGAACTTACCGTGTCGGAACTTGGGGATACGGGGAACCCGTACACCGATAAACTCATCTTT.

This clone was seen only a few times. A read error is likely here: a far larger clone is one base away. The genes are TRDV2 and TRDJ3; 11 nucleotides line up with TRDD3. Trimming removed 0 bases from V and 2 bases from J; junction bases left unmatched: 11. The CDR3 covers 21 residues. Germline CDR1 GEAIGNYY, CDR2 EKD. CDR3 in amino acids: CACDTVLWGIPSPWDTRQMFF. In DNA, the CDR3 is TGTGCCTGTGACACCGTACTCTGGGGGATACCCAGCCCCTGGGACACCCGACAGATGTTTTTC.

This clone was recorded a few times. TCRdb assigns this DNA the protein of a much larger clone, which departs from its translation at residue 13; this likely reflects a read error, and the protein shown comes from translating the DNA. The sample carries other DNA sequences with the same CDR3. This chain connects TRDV1 to TRDJ1; 8 bases fit TRDD3. Germline-derived CDR1 and CDR2 are TSWWSYY and QGS. CDR3 size: 20 residues. J gave up 0 bases and V 0 bases, and 15 bases lay outside the gene matches. CDR3 sequence reads: CALGELSSLYWGAYTDKLIF. Here the CDR3 DNA reads TGTGCTCTTGGGGAACTATCTTCCCTCTACTGGGGGGCCTACACCGATAAACTCATCTTT.

By frequency in the sample, this clone is medium-sized. Different DNA sequences within this sample yield the same CDR3. This chain connects TRDV1 to TRDJ1; 8 bases fit TRDD3. V lost 3 bases and J lost 8; bases outside the gene matches: 11. CDR1 is TSWWSYY and CDR2 is QGS in the germline V gene. This CDR3 contains 15 residues. CDR3 region: CALGDPKAGYGKLIF. DNA for the CDR3: TGTGCTCTTGGGGACCCTAAGGCGGGATACGGAAAACTCATCTTT.

This clone showed up just a few times. This may arise from a read error, as a much more abundant clone is one base away. The V call is TRDV1, the J call TRDJ3; 8 bases agree with TRDD3. The germline V gene encodes CDR1 TSWWSYY and CDR2 QGS. This CDR3 region has 22 residues. CDR3 sequence: CALGELPHWGFPSSWDARQMFF. The CDR3 bases are TGTGCTCTTGGGGAACTACCCCACTGGGGGTTCCCCAGCTCCTGGGACGCCCGACAGATGTTTTTC.

This clone was detected a few times. This likely traces to a read error, being one base from a far larger clone. V is TRDV1 and J is TRDJ3; TRDD3 aligns across 10 bases. The germline CDR1 and CDR2 sequences are TSWWSYY and QGS. The CDR3 consists of 24 residues. CDR3 amino acids: CALGERRRYWGIRDRPWDTQQMFF. The CDR3 nucleotides are TGTGCTCTTGGGGAACGCCGGAGGTACTGGGGGATTCGGGATCGACCCTGGGACACCCAACAGATGTTTTTC.

This clone was detected a few times. This DNA translates differently at residue 14 from the TCRdb protein, which is that of a much larger clone; a read error is likely, and the protein shown is the DNA's own translation. CDR3 residues: CALGGPGATAAGGHTDKLIF. The CDR3 DNA sequence: TGTGCTCTTGGGGGACCAGGGGCTACGGCGGCTGGGGGACACACCGATAAACTCATCTTT. The V call is TRDV1, the J call TRDJ1; TRDD3 matches 8 bases. The CDR3 runs to 20 residues. The junction had 19 bases not matched to a gene; V was cut back by 4 bases and J by 0 bases. Germline V gene data show CDR1 as TSWWSYY and CDR2 as QGS.

V and J are TRDV2 and TRDJ3; 9 bases are a match to TRDD3. This CDR3 region has 17 residues. Losses at the gene ends were 0 bases for V and 5 bases for J; bases not matched to a gene: 4. The germline CDR1 and CDR2 sequences are GEAIGNYY and EKD. CDR3 in amino acids: CACDTAGGSRDTRQMFF. As DNA, the CDR3 is TGTGCCTGTGACACCGCTGGGGGATCCCGGGACACCCGACAGATGTTTTTC.

In its sample, this clone was seen a few times. A single base separates this from a much larger clone, so it may be a read error. This same CDR3 is encoded by further DNA sequences in the sample. The CDR3 spells CALGVPFLLGDQYTDKLIF. CDR3 sequence (DNA): TGTGCCCTTGGGGTACCTTTCCTACTGGGGGATCAGTACACCGATAAACTCATCTTT. This sequence joins TRDV1 and TRDJ1, with 10 bases aligning to TRDD3. Germline V gene sequence: CDR1 TSWWSYY, CDR2 QGS. The CDR3 is made up of 19 amino acids.

Concerning this clone: This may stem from a read error, because a much larger clone lies one nucleotide away. This sample also contains other DNA sequences that code for the same CDR3. The rearrangement links TRDV1 to TRDJ1; D unresolved. The CDR3 has 17 residues. Germline values: CDR1 TSWWSYY, CDR2 QGS. CDR3 DNA: TGTGCTCTTGGGGAATTGTGGCCCCGATCCGACACCGACAAACTCATCTTT. Protein: CALGELWPRSDTDKLIF.

This clone has only a few counts. The TCRdb protein, from a much larger clone, departs from this DNA's translation at residue 11, likely by read error; the protein shown derives from the DNA. This same CDR3 is encoded by further DNA sequences in the sample. The chain joins TRDV1 to TRDJ2, with D maybe TRDD2 (6 bases). The CDR3 is 19 amino acids. Germline values: CDR1 TSWWSYY, CDR2 QGS. V was trimmed by 4 bases and J by 2 bases, leaving 23 bases between them. In nucleotides, the CDR3 is TGTGCTCTTGGGGTCCGGGGCCGATTCCTAGAGGGATTGACAGCACAACTCTTCTTT. Its protein product is CALGVRGRFLEGLTAQLFF.

This clone was observed a handful of times. With only one base between it and a far larger clone, this is likely a read error. In the same sample, other DNA sequences code for this CDR3. The chain has TRDV2 and TRDJ1; 12 bases are shared with TRDD3. Germline V gene data show CDR1 as GEAIGNYY and CDR2 as EKD. The CDR3 totals 16 residues. The CDR3 bases are TGTGCCTGTGACCCGATAACTGGGGGATACACCGATAAACTCATCTTC. It codes for CACDPITGGYTDKLIF.

This clone has just a few counts. This may stem from a read error, because a much larger clone lies one nucleotide away. The genes are TRDV2 and TRDJ3; 9 nucleotides agree with TRDD3. CDR3 length: 23 amino acids. Germline CDR1 is GEAIGNYY and CDR2 is EKD. The CDR3 nucleotides are TGTGCCTGTGACACGAGAAAAACTACTGGGGGGATACCCCGCTCCTGGGACACCCGACAGACGTTTTTC. It is translated as CACDTRKTTGGIPRSWDTRQTFF.

This clone was detected a few times. This DNA's translation and the protein TCRdb lists, from a much larger clone, do not match at residue 15, likely due to a read error; the protein shown is translated from the DNA. This sequence joins TRDV1 and TRDJ1; 9 bases are shared with TRDD3. CDR3 length equals 19 residues. CDR1 and CDR2 from the germline V gene are TSWWSYY and QGS. The CDR3 region has the DNA TGTGCTCTTGGGGAACTCCCCGCTTTCCTACTGGGGGACACCGGTAAACTCATCTTT. Its translation is CALGELPAFLLGDTGKLIF.

Only a few counts were recorded for this clone. TCRdb assigns this DNA the protein of a much larger clone, which departs from its translation at residue 11; this likely reflects a read error, and the protein shown comes from translating the DNA. V gene TRDV1 combines with J gene TRDJ1; no clear D. Germline V gene data show CDR1 as TSWWSYY and CDR2 as QGS. This CDR3 comprises 13 residues. This CDR3 is CALGPQKADKPIF. The CDR3 nucleotides are TGTGCTCTTGGGCCCCAAAAAGCCGATAAACCCATCTTT.

This clone occurred a few times. Just one base apart from a much larger clone, this may be a read error. The rearrangement links TRDV1 to TRDJ1; TRDD3 agrees at 9 bases. Germline V gives CDR1 TSWWSYY, CDR2 QGS. V lost 3 bases and J lost 4; bases outside the gene matches: 24. This CDR3 region has 21 residues. CDR3 region: CALGDQAFTSTVLGERDKLIF. For the CDR3, the DNA is TGTGCTCTTGGGGATCAAGCCTTCACTTCTACCGTACTGGGGGAGCGCGATAAACTCATCTTT.

On this clone: TCRdb's listed protein matches a much larger clone and diverges from this DNA's translation at residue 10, likely through a read error; the protein shown comes from the DNA. This chain connects TRDV3 to TRDJ2; 8 bases line up with TRDD2. With 5 bases clipped from V and 6 bases from J, the junction kept 23 bases outside the gene matches. This CDR3 is built from 18 residues. Germline CDR1 and CDR2: TVYSNPD and GDNSRS (reference sequence). The CDR3 is CATFLPIGGYTPPAQLFF. Written as DNA, the CDR3 is TGTGCCACCTTCCTTCCTATCGGTGGGTATACGCCGCCAGCACAACTCTTCTTT.

Sample share makes this clone medium-sized. Other DNA variants within this sample encode the same CDR3. The chain employs TRDV1 and TRDJ3; 10 bases fit TRDD3. CDR1 and CDR2 from the germline V gene are TSWWSYY and QGS. Unmatched junction bases numbered 5, after V lost 0 bases and J lost 0 bases. This CDR3 contains 20 residues. The CDR3 spells CALGELWGIPRSWDTRQMFF. CDR3 nucleotides: TGTGCTCTTGGGGAACTATGGGGGATACCCCGCTCCTGGGACACCCGACAGATGTTTTTC.

As concerns this clone: The amino acid sequence in TCRdb belongs to a much larger clone and departs from this DNA's translation at residue 10, likely a sequencing read error; the sequence shown is translated from the DNA. CDR3 loop: CACAIGGIRVTDKLIF. The CDR3 coding sequence is TGTGCCTGTGCCATTGGGGGGATAAGAGTAACCGATAAACTCATCTTT. This chain uses TRDV2 with TRDJ1, with 8 nucleotides matching TRDD3. The CDR3 has 16 residues. V was clipped by 5 bases and J by 2 bases; unmatched bases: 12. CDR1 is GEAIGNYY, CDR2 EKD, per germline.

This clone has only a few counts. The amino acid sequence in TCRdb belongs to a much larger clone and departs from this DNA's translation at residue 4, likely a sequencing read error; the sequence shown is translated from the DNA. The V call is TRAV29/DV5, the J call TRDJ1; D unclear. The CDR3 runs to 16 residues. In germline, CDR1 is NSMFDY, CDR2 ISSIKDK. Between the trimmed V and J ends, which lost 4 bases and 0 bases, there was a span of 19 bases. The CDR3 is CAAGIPRGPYTDKLIF. CDR3 coding DNA: TGTGCAGCAGGCATTCCGAGGGGCCCGTACACCGATAAACTCATCTTT.

Comment on this clone: This likely stems from a read error, as it lies one base from a far larger clone. Other DNA variants within this sample encode the same CDR3. The rearrangement joins TRDV2 to TRDJ3, with TRDD3 matching 8 bases. This CDR3 comprises 19 residues. The germline CDR1 and CDR2 sequences are GEAIGNYY and EKD. CDR3: CACDDKGILSSWDTRQMFF. As DNA, the CDR3 is TGTGCCTGTGACGATAAGGGGATACTGAGCTCCTGGGATACCCGACAGATGTTTTTC.

This clone was observed a few times. This chain connects TRDV1 to TRDJ1, with D perhaps matching TRDD2 or TRDD3 (5 bases each). The CDR3 is 23 amino acids. Trimming removed 3 bases from V and 0 bases from J, with 35 bases in between. Germline lookup yields CDR1 TSWWSYY and CDR2 QGS. The CDR3 nucleotides read TGTGCTCTTGGGGAGGCTAGCCTAATCCCCCTACCGGGGGTCCCCCGGTACACCGATAAACTCATCTTT. Translated: CALGEASLIPLPGVPRYTDKLIF.

This clone has just a few counts. It may be a read error: a sequence one base away is much more abundant. This CDR3 is also generated by other DNA sequences in the sample. The J gene is TRDJ1, the V gene TRDV1; D may match TRDD2 or TRDD3 (6 bases each). Germline values: CDR1 TSWWSYY, CDR2 QGS. V was pared by 5 bases and J by 2 bases, with 36 bases between. The CDR3 covers 22 residues. The CDR3 DNA reads TGTGCTCTTGGGTTCCCTTCTTCCTCGTCTGGGGTGCCGAATCAAGGAACCGATAAACTCATCTTT. Protein: CALGFPSSSSGVPNQGTDKLIF.